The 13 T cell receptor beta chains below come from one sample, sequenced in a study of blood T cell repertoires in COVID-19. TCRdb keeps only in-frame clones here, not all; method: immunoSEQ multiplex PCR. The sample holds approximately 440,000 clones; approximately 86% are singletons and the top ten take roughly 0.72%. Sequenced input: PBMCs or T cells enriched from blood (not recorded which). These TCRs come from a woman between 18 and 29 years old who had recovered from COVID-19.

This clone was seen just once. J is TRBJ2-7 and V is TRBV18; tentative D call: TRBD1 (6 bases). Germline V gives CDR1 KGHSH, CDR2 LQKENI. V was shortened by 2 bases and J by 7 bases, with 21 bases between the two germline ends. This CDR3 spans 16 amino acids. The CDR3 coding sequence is TGTGCCAGCTCACCAAATTCAACAGGTCCAAGGGGGGAGCAGTACTTC. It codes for CASSPNSTGPRGEQYF.

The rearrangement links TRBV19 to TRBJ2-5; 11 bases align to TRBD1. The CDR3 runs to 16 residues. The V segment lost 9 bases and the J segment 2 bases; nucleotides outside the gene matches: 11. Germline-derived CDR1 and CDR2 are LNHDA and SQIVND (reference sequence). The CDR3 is CASRDRGFSGQETQYF. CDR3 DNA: TGTGCCAGCCGGGACAGGGGGTTCTCGGGACAAGAGACCCAGTACTTC.

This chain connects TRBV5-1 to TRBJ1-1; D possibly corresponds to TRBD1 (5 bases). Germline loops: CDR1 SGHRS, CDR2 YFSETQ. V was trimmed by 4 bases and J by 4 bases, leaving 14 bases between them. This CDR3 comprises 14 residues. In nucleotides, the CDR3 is TGCGCCAGCAGCGCAGACCGGGGGGGCACTGAAGCTTTCTTT. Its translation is CASSADRGGTEAFF.

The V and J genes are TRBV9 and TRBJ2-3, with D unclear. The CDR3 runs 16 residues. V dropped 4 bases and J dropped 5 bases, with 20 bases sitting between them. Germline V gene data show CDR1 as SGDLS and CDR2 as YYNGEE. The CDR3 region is CASSPNVGDIGDTQYF. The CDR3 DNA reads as TGTGCCAGCAGCCCTAACGTCGGTGACATTGGAGATACGCAGTATTTT. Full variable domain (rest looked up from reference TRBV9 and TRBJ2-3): DSGVTQTPKHLITATGQRVTLRCSPRSGDLSVYWYQQSLDQGLQFLIQYYNGEERAKGNILERFSAQQFPDLHSELNLSSLELGDSALYFCASSPNVGDIGDTQYFGPGTRLTVL.

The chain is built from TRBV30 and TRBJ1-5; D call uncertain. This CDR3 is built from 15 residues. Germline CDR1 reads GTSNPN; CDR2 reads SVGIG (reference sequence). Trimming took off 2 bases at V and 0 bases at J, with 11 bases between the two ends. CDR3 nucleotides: TGTGCCTGGAGTAAGTCCGGGGATAGCAATCAGCCCCAGCATTTT. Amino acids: CAWSKSGDSNQPQHF.

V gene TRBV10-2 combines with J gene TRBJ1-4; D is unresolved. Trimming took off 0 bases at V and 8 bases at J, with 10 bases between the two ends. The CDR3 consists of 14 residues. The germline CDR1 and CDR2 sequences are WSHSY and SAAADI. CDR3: CASSESVYLEKLFF. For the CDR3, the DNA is TGCGCCAGCAGTGAGTCGGTCTACCTCGAAAAACTGTTTTTT.

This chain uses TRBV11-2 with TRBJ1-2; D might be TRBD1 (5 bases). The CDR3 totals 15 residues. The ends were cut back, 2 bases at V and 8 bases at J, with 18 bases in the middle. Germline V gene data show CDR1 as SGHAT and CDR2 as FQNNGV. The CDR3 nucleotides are TGTGCCAGCAGCTTAATTCGGGGGACCTCGGGGGGCTACACCTTC. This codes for CASSLIRGTSGGYTF.

The CDR3 here is CATPTSPWTGATPPGGYTF. The CDR3 DNA reads as TGTGCCACCCCGACCTCTCCATGGACAGGGGCTACCCCACCGGGCGGCTACACCTTC. The gene calls are TRBV5-8 and TRBJ1-2; 9 bases fit TRBD1. The CDR3 sequence is 19 residues long. Germline values: CDR1 SGHTS, CDR2 YDEGEE. Trimming at V came to 9 bases and at J to 8 bases, leaving 29 bases not matched to a gene.

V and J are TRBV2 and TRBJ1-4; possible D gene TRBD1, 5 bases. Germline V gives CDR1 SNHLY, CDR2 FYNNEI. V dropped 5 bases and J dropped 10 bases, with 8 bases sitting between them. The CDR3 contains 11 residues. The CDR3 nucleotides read TGTGCCAGCAGTCGGGGGGTAAAACTGTTTTTT. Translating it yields CASSRGVKLFF.

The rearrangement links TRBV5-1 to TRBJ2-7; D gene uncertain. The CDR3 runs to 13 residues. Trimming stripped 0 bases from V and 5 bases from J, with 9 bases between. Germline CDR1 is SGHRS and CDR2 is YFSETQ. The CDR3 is CASSLGHTDEQYF. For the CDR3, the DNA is TGCGCCAGCAGCTTGGGACATACCGACGAGCAGTACTTC.

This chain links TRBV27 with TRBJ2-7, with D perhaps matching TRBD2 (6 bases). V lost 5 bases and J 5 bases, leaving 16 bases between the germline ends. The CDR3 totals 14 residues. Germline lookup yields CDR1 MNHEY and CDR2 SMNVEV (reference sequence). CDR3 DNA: TGTGCCAGCAGTCCGCGGGGTGTCTTGGACGAGCAGTACTTC. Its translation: CASSPRGVLDEQYF.

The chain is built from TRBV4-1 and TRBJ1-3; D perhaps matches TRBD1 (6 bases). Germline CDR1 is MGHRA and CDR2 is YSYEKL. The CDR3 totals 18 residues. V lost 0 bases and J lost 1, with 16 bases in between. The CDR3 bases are TGCGCCAGCAGCCAAGATTGGGGGGGCCGGGGGTCTGGAAACACCATATATTTT. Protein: CASSQDWGGRGSGNTIYF.

The CDR3 reads CASSLGQANSPLHF. The DNA of the CDR3 is TGCGCCAGCAGTTTAGGACAAGCCAATTCACCCCTCCACTTT. The gene calls are TRBV10-2 and TRBJ1-6; tentative D call: TRBD1 (5 bases). V was clipped by 5 bases and J by 7 bases, with 12 bases between them. The CDR3 is 14 residues long. Per germline, CDR1 WSHSY and CDR2 SAAADI.